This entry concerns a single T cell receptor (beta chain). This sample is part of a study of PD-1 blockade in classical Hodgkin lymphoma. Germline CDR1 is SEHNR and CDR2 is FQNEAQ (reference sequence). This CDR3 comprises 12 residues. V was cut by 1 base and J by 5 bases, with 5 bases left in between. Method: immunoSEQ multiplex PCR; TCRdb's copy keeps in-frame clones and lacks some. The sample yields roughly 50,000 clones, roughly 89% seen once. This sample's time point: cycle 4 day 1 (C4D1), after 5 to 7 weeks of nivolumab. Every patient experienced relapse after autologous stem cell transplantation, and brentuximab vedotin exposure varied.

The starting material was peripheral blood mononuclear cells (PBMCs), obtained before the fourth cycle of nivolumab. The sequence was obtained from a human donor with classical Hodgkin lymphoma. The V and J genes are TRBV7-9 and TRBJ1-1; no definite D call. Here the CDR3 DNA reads TGTGCCAGCAGCTTAGAATGGACTGAAGCTTTCTTT. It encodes CASSLEWTEAFF.